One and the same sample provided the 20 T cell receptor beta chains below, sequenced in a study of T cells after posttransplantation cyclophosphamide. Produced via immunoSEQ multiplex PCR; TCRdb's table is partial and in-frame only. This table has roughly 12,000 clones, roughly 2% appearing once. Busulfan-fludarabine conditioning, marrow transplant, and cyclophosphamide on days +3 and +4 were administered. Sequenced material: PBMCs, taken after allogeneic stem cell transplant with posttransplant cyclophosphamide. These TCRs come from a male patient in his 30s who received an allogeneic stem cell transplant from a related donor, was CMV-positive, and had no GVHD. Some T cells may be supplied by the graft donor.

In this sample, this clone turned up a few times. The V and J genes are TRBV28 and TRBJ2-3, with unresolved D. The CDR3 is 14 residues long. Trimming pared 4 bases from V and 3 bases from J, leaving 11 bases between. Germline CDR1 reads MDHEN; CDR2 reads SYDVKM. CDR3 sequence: CASSYPPLTDTQYF. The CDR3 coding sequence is TGTGCCAGCAGTTACCCCCCACTTACAGATACGCAGTATTTT.

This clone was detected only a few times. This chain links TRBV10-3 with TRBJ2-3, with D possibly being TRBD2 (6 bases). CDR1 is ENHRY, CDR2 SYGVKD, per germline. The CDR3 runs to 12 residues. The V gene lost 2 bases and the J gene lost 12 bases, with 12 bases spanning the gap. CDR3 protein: CAISEEGDSQYF. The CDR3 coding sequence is TGTGCCATCAGTGAGGAAGGGGACTCCCAGTATTTT.

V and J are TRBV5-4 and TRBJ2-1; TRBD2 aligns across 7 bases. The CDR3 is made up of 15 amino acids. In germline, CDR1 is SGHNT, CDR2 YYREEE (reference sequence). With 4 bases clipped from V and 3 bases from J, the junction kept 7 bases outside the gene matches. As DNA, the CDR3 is TGTGCCAGCAGCATGCCCGGCGGGGGCTACAATGAGCAGTTCTTC. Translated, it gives CASSMPGGGYNEQFF.

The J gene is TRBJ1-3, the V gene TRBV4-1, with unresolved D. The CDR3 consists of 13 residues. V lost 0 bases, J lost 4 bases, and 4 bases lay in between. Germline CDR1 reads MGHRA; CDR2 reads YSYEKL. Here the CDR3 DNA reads TGCGCCAGCAGCCAAGATTTAGGAAACACCATATATTTT. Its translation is CASSQDLGNTIYF.

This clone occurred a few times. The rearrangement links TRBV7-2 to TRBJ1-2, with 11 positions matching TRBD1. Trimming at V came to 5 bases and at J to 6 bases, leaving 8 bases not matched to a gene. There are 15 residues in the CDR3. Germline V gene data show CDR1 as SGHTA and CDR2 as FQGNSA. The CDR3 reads CASSTRTGGPHGYTF. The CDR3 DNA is TGTGCCAGCAGCACCCGGACAGGGGGCCCTCATGGCTACACCTTC.

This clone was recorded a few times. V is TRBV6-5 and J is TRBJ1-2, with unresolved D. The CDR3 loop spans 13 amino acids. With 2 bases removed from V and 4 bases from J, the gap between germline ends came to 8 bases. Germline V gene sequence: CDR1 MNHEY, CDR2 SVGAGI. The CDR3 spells CASSYNLLYGYTF. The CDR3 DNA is TGTGCCAGCAGTTACAATCTACTCTATGGCTACACCTTC.

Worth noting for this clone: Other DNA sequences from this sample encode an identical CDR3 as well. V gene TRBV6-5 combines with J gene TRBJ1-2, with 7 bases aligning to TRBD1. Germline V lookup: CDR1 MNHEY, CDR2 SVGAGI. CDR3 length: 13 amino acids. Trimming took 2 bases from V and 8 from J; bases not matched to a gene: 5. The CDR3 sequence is CASSYPGTEGYTF. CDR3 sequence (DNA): TGTGCCAGCAGTTACCCCGGGACAGAGGGCTACACCTTC.

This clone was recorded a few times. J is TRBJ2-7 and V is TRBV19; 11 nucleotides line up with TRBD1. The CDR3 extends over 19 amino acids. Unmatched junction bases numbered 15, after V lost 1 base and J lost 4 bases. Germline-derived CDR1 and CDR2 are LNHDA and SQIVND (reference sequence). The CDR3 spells CASSIGVTGTGGRRYEQYF. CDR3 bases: TGTGCCAGTAGTATAGGAGTGACCGGGACAGGGGGTAGAAGGTACGAGCAGTACTTC.

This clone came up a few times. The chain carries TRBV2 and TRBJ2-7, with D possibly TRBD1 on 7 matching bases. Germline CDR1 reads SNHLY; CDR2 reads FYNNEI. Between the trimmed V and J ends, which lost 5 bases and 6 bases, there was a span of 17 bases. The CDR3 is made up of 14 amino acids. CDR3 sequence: CASSRDSGFFEQYF. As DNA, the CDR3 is TGTGCCAGCAGTAGGGACAGCGGGTTTTTCGAGCAGTACTTC.

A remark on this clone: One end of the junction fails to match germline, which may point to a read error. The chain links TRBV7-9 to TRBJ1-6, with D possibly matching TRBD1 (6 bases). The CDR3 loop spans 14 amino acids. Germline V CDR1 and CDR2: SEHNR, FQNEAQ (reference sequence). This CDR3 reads CASSLGQSYSPLHF. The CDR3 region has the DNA TGTGCCAGCAGTTTAGGACAGTCTTATTCACCCCTCCACTTT. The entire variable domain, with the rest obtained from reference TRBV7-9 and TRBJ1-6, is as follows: DTGVSQNPRHKITKRGQNVTFRCDPISEHNRLYWYRQTLGQGPEFLTYFQNEAQLEKSRLLSDRFSAERPKGSFSTLEIQRTEQGDSAMYLCASSLGQSYSPLHFGNGTRLTVT.

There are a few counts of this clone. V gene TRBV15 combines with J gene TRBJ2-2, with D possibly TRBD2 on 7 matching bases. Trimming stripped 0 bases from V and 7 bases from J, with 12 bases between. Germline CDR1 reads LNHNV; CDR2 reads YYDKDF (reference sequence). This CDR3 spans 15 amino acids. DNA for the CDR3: TGTGCCACCAGCAGAGATCGGGGGGCTAGCGGGGAGCTGTTTTTT. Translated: CATSRDRGASGELFF. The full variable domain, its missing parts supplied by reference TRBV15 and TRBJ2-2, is DAMVIQNPRYQVTQFGKPVTLSCSQTLNHNVMYWYQQKSSQAPKLLFHYYDKDFNNEADTPDNFQSRRPNTSFCFLDIRSPGLGDTAMYLCATSRDRGASGELFFGEGSRLTVL.

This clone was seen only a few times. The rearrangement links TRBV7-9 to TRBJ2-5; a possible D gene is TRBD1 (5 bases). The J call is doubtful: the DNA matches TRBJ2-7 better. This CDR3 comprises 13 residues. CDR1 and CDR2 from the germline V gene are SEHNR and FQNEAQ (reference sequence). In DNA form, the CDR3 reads TGTGCCAGCAGCTTAGACAGGCTCTACGAGCAGTACTTC. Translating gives CASSLDRLYEQYF.

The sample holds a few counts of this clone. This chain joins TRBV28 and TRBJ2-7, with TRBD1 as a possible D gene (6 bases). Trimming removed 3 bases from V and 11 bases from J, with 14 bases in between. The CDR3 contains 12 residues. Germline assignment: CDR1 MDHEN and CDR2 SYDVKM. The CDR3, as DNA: TGTGCCAGCAGTTTGTTCAGGGGCAGGGAGTACTTC. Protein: CASSLFRGREYF.

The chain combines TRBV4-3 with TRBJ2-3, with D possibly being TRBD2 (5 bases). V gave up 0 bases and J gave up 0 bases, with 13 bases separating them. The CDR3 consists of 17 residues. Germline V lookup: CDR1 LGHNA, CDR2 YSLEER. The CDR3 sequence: CASSQEAGGLSTDTQYF. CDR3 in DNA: TGCGCCAGCAGCCAAGAGGCGGGCGGGCTTAGCACAGATACGCAGTATTTT.

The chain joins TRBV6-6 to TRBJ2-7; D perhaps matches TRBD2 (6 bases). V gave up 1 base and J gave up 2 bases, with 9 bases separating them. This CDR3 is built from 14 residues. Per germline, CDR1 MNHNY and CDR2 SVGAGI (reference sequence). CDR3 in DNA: TGTGCCAGCAGTTACTTGGAGGGGACCTACGAGCAGTACTTC. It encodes CASSYLEGTYEQYF.

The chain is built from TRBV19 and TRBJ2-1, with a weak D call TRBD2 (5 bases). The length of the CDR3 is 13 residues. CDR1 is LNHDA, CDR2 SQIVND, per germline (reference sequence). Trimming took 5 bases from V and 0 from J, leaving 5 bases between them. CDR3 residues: CASSRDSYNEQFF. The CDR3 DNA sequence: TGTGCCAGTAGTCGGGACTCCTACAATGAGCAGTTCTTC.

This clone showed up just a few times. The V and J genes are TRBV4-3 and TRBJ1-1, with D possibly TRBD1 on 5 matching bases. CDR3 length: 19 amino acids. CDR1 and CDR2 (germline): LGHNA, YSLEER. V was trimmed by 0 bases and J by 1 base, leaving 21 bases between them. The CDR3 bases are TGCGCCAGCAGCCAAGACCTAGGTCGTCCGGGACTAAAGAACACTGAAGCTTTCTTT. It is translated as CASSQDLGRPGLKNTEAFF.

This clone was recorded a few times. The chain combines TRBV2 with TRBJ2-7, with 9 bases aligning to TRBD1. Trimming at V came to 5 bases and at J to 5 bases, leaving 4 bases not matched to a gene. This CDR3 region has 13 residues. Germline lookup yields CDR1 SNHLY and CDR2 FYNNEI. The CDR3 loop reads CASSSTGGHEQYF. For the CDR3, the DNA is TGTGCCAGCAGTTCTACAGGGGGCCACGAGCAGTACTTC.

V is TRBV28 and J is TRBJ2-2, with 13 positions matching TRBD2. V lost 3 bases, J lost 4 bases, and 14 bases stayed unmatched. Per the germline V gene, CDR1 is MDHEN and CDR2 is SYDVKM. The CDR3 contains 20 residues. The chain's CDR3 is CASSLSFGTSGNRVTGELFF. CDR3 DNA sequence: TGTGCCAGCAGTTTGTCTTTTGGGACTAGCGGGAATCGGGTCACCGGGGAGCTGTTTTTT. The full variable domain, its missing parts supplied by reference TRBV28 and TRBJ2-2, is DVKVTQSSRYLVKRTGEKVFLECVQDMDHENMFWYRQDPGLGLRLIYFSYDVKMKEKGDIPEGYSVSREKKERFSLILESASTNQTSMYLCASSLSFGTSGNRVTGELFFGEGSRLTVL.

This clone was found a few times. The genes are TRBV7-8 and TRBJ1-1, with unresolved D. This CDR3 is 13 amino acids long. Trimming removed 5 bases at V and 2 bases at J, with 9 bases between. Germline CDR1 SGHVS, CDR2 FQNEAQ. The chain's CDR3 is CASSPQFNTEAFF. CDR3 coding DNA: TGTGCCAGCAGCCCCCAATTCAACACTGAAGCTTTCTTT.